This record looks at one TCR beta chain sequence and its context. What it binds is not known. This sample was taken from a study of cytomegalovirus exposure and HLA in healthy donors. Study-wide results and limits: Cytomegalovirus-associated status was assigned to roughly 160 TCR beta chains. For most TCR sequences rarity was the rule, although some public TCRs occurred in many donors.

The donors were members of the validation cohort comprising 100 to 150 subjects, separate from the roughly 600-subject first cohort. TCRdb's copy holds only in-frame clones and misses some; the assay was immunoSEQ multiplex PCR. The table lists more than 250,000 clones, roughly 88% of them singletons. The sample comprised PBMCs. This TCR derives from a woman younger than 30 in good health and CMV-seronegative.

CDR3 protein: CASSSVALRLAGYNEQFF. Written as DNA, the CDR3 is TGTGCCAGCTCATCCGTCGCTCTGCGGCTAGCGGGGTACAATGAGCAGTTCTTC. This chain uses TRBV18 with TRBJ2-1, with 9 bases fitting TRBD2. The V gene's germline CDR1 is KGHSH and CDR2 LQKENI. There are 18 residues in the CDR3. V lost 5 bases, J lost 4 bases, and 15 bases stayed unmatched.